A selection of T cell receptor beta chains follows, all from one sample in a study of blood T cell repertoires in COVID-19. Clones were sequenced by immunoSEQ multiplex PCR, and TCRdb holds only the in-frame ones, with some missing. This repertoire shows more than 250,000 clones, roughly 85% found once; its top ten account for about 6%. The sequenced sample consisted of PBMCs or T cells enriched from blood (not recorded which). The receptors here all came from a middle-aged woman who had recovered from COVID-19. CDR3s leave out the opening cysteine and the closing phenylalanine or tryptophan. The order of the fields is V gene, J gene, CDR3 protein.

TRBV27	TRBJ2-1	AIRGLADNEQF
TRBV15	TRBJ2-1	ATSDWAQRTGIQF
TRBV11-3	TRBJ2-7	ASRRLAGNLSYEQY
TRBV7-9	TRBJ2-1	ASSLVRGLNEQF
TRBV10-2	TRBJ2-7	ASSESSGPPYEQY
TRBV7-3	TRBJ2-1	ASSPGRTSSFGEQF
TRBV19	TRBJ2-7	ATRPSGTSYEQY
TRBV5-1	TRBJ2-7	ASSFRFATGTYEQY
TRBV18	TRBJ2-1	ASSPRDTSYNEQF
TRBV15	TRBJ1-3	ATETGGGNTIY
TRBV12-3/TRBV12-4	TRBJ1-1	ASSSGHLSAAF
TRBV12-3/TRBV12-4	TRBJ1-1	ASAPGDTEAF
TRBV9	TRBJ2-1	ASSVQGVAYNEQF
TRBV15	TRBJ2-2	ATSKDRRNTGELF
TRBV7-9	TRBJ1-3	ASSPRTGRSSGNTIY
TRBV30	TRBJ2-4	AWSSKLGAGRAKNIQY
TRBV28	TRBJ2-2	ASSLRQGELF
TRBV7-8	TRBJ1-4	ASSSGLAGTNEKLF
TRBV20-1	TRBJ1-6	SASPTGRNSPLH
TRBV29-1	TRBJ1-5	SVAEGTQPQH
TRBV4-3	TRBJ1-4	ASSLGEGRLEKLF
TRBV5-1	TRBJ1-3	ASRQGSSGNTIY
TRBV7-2	TRBJ2-3	ASSRGLAGVTDTQY
TRBV7-8	TRBJ2-2	ASSPQGTYTGELF
TRBV7-3	TRBJ2-7	ASSLIQATYSQQY
TRBV28	TRBJ2-5	ASRTLGRGETQY
TRBV7-2	TRBJ2-1	ASSSLLAGIYNEQF
TRBV7-3	TRBJ1-2	ASSPAGGYT
TRBV6-1	TRBJ1-1	ASSEGRQRNEAF
TRBV28	TRBJ1-1	ASSSPSRGPTEAF
TRBV28	TRBJ2-7	ASSLSRDFYEQY
TRBV19	TRBJ1-5	ASSGKTTLSNQPQH
TRBV11-2	TRBJ2-5	ASSLGLAGVGETQY
TRBV5-1	TRBJ2-1	ASSPATSGGSEQF
TRBV30	TRBJ2-5	AWTGGLETQY
TRBV12-3/TRBV12-4	TRBJ2-3	ASSRDFTDTQY
TRBV18	TRBJ2-3	ASSPPQGRTDTQY
TRBV7-2	TRBJ1-1	ASSLVRVGVGTEAF
TRBV7-9	TRBJ1-4	ASSLSLTPNEKLF
TRBV4-3	TRBJ2-3	ASSQSPRGAGATDTQY
TRBV27	TRBJ1-1	ASSFGGTVNTEAF
TRBV21-1	TRBJ2-1	ASSVNSGKLDKGEQF
TRBV30	TRBJ2-3	AWSQYSGEY
TRBV7-2	TRBJ2-1	ASSLEWLAEQF
TRBV4-2	TRBJ2-1	ASSQDPRLAGSYNEQF
TRBV7-2	TRBJ2-7	ASSLGLANEQY
TRBV18	TRBJ1-4	ASSPFGQGLNEKLF
TRBV7-2	TRBJ2-7	ASSTLAGGPSEQY
TRBV5-1	TRBJ1-2	ASRAKYGYT
TRBV29-1	TRBJ1-1	SVGVSPIQTEAF
TRBV10-2	TRBJ2-7	ASNPGRTPREEQY
TRBV5-1	TRBJ1-2	ASSSDRVYGYT